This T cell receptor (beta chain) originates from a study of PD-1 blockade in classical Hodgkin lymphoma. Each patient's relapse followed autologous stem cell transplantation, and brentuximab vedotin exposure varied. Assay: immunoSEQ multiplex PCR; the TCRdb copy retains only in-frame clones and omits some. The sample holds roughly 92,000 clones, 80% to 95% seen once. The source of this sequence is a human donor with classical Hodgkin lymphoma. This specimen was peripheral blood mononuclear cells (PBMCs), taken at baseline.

The CDR3 region is CANPGQKTYEQYF. CDR3 coding DNA: TGTGCCAACCCAGGACAGAAAACCTACGAGCAGTACTTC. V gene TRBV21-1 combines with J gene TRBJ2-7; the table's D call TRBD1 went unverified against the DNA. TRBV21-1 is shown as a pseudogene. The CDR3 spans 13 residues.